The rows below give T cell receptor beta chains drawn from one sample of a study of T cell responses to AZD1222 COVID-19 vaccine. Method: immunoSEQ multiplex PCR; TCRdb's copy keeps in-frame clones and lacks some. Of over 110,000 clones listed, 85% to 95% were seen once; the top ten hold about 5%. The input for sequencing was peripheral blood, taken on day 0 of AZD1222 vaccination. The source of these receptors is an adult in good health. The CDR3 runs from the conserved cysteine through the conserved F or W. A D gene is named only where the DNA matches it firmly.

>TRBJ1-1|TRBV5-1|NA
CASSLDLNTEAFF
>TRBJ2-7|TRBV28|NA
CASSFLYEQYF
>TRBJ2-1|TRBV5-1|TRBD2
CASSGTSGGNEQFF
>TRBJ1-1|TRBV6-5|NA
CASSSLTAAMNTEAFF
>TRBJ2-3|TRBV11-2|NA
CASSLSGLNTQYF
>TRBJ1-1|TRBV29-1|NA
CSAGQWDTEAFF
>TRBJ1-1|TRBV2|NA
CASSVGEGEAFF
>TRBJ2-7|TRBV9|NA
CASSGGTASYEQYF
>TRBJ1-2|TRBV24-1|NA
CATSDSRAGGYTF
>TRBJ2-5|TRBV5-8|NA
CASSLGTRGETQYF
>TRBJ1-6|TRBV11-2|NA
CASSLQGFGNSPLHF
>TRBJ2-1|TRBV2|TRBD2
CASPLRAGGSREQFF
>TRBJ2-5|TRBV3-1/TRBV3-2|NA
CASSQDPRLAGSQETQYF
>TRBJ2-1|TRBV4-3|TRBD2
CASSHGGLSRNEQFF
>TRBJ2-1|TRBV19|NA
CASGSPLNEQFF
>TRBJ1-4|TRBV14|NA
CASSLSANEKLFF
>TRBJ2-7|TRBV7-2|TRBD1
CASSFQRTGEDEQYF